This TCR beta chain originates from a study of blood T cell repertoires in COVID-19. This CDR3 contains 14 residues. Per germline, CDR1 SGHVS and CDR2 FQNEAQ. The V and J ends lost 4 bases and 2 bases respectively, with 12 bases between them. Authors' processing steps: For nucleated cells, counts were estimated from reference gene primer amplification. Profiled with immunoSEQ multiplex PCR; TCRdb holds only in-frame clones, not every one. D and trimming were read from the DNA, whereas the V and J calls and clone size are those reported in that table. The data contain hundreds of thousands of clones, roughly 89% of them singletons.

The chain combines TRBV7-8 with TRBJ2-7; D is perhaps TRBD2 (6 bases). The sample consisted of peripheral blood. The TCR was taken from a man aged 55 to 70 who had recovered from COVID-19. CDR3 sequence (DNA): TGTGCCAGCAGCTCACTAGCTTTCGCCTACGAGCAGTACTTC. It specifies CASSSLAFAYEQYF.